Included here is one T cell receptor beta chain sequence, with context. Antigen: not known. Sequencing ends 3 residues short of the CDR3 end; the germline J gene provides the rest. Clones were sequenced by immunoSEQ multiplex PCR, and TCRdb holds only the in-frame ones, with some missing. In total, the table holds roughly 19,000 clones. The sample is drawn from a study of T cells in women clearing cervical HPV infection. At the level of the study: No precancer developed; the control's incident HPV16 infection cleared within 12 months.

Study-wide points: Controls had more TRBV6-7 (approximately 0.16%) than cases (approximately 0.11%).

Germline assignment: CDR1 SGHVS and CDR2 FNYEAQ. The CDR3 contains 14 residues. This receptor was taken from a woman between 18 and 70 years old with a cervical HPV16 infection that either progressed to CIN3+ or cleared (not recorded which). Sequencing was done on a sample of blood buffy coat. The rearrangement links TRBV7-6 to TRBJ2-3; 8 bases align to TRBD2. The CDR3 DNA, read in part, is TGTGCCAGCAGCTTAGGCGGGAGGAGTGAGACG. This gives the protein CASSLGGRSET. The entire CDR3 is CASSLGGRSETQYF.